The rows below give T cell receptor beta chains drawn from one sample of a study of shared clonotypes between healthy human individuals. Clones were read by immunoSEQ multiplex PCR, and TCRdb kept only the in-frame ones, dropping some. The sample yields approximately 2,300,000 clones, around 90% seen once. The sequencing input was naive CD4+ T cells from PBMCs. The receptor set was obtained from a man younger than 35 in good health. Some clones in this sample may be carry-over from other donors' samples. Each CDR3 is given with its conserved first and last residue. The order of the fields is D gene, CDR3 length, J gene, V gene, clone size, CDR3 DNA, CDR3 protein. D genes are given only for firm matches. Only some rows state a clone size, as once, few, many or a class for expanded clones.

TRBD1,19,TRBJ2-4,TRBV5-1,-,TGCGCCAGCAGCCCGGGGGACAGGGGTCGCATACTAGCCAAAAACATTCAGTACTTC,CASSPGDRGRILAKNIQYF
-,12,TRBJ1-1,TRBV28,few,TGTGCCAGCGTGAGGGTGAACACTGAAGCTTTCTTT,CASVRVNTEAFF
-,16,TRBJ1-5,TRBV7-3,few,TGTGCCAGCAGCCCTCGCGACGGGGCACGGGTTCAGCCCCAGCATTTT,CASSPRDGARVQPQHF
-,14,TRBJ2-7,TRBV27,-,TGTGCCAGCAGAAACCCGGGAGCTAGCCACGAGCAGTACTTC,CASRNPGASHEQYF
TRBD2,16,TRBJ2-7,TRBV15,-,TGTGCCACCAGCAGAGATGGGCTAGCGGGGGCCTACGAGCAGTACTTC,CATSRDGLAGAYEQYF
-,13,TRBJ2-5,TRBV27,-,TGTGCCAGCAGTTCCAAACTTCTGGAGACCCAGTACTTC,CASSSKLLETQYF
-,14,TRBJ2-4,TRBV19,once,TGTGCCAGTAGTATAAGGGGATTACTAGGGCTTCAGTACTTC,CASSIRGLLGLQYF
-,15,TRBJ1-4,TRBV7-2,-,TGTGCCAGCAGGTCCAGGGGCCCCTCGGGTGAAAAACTGTTTTTT,CASRSRGPSGEKLFF
-,16,TRBJ2-1,TRBV9,-,TGTGCCAGCAGCGTAGACCCAAGCGGGACATACAATGAGCAGTTCTTC,CASSVDPSGTYNEQFF
-,16,TRBJ2-7,TRBV14,-,TGTGCCAGCAGCCAAGGTTACGGGACACCAACCTACGAGCAGTACTTC,CASSQGYGTPTYEQYF
-,14,TRBJ1-4,TRBV30,-,TGTGCCTGGAGTGTACCCGACGGGAATGAAAAACTGTTTTTT,CAWSVPDGNEKLFF
-,15,TRBJ1-3,TRBV9,-,TGTGCCAGCAGCGTAGCAGGGGAATCTGGAAACACCATATATTTT,CASSVAGESGNTIYF
-,14,TRBJ2-4,TRBV6-1,-,TGTGCCAGCAGTGAAATAAGCGCCAAAAACATTCAGTACTTC,CASSEISAKNIQYF
TRBD2,17,TRBJ2-2,TRBV11-2,-,TGTGCCACCACTAGTCCGGGACTAGCGGACTCAAACGGGGAGCTGTTTTTT,CATTSPGLADSNGELFF
-,11,TRBJ2-7,TRBV20-1,-,TGCAGTGCTAGCGAATCCTACGAGCAGTACTTC,CSASESYEQYF
-,16,TRBJ2-2,TRBV5-1,-,TGCGCCAGCAGCTTGGCTGGCGGACCGAACACCGGGGAGCTGTTTTTT,CASSLAGGPNTGELFF
-,13,TRBJ2-7,TRBV5-6,-,TGTGCCAGCAGATCGCGACAGACTTACGAGCAGTACTTC,CASRSRQTYEQYF
-,20,TRBJ2-3,TRBV28,-,TGTGCCAGCAGTTTTCTGGCGCCAAAGAAACCCCCCTCTATTTTGAATACGCAGTATTTT,CASSFLAPKKPPSILNTQYF
-,14,TRBJ1-1,TRBV6-1,-,TGTGCCAGCAGTGAAGCGCGAACGAACACTGAAGCTTTCTTT,CASSEARTNTEAFF
-,14,TRBJ2-7,TRBV6-6,-,TGTGCCAGCAGTTACTCGTCCCAAGCCTACGAGCAGTACTTC,CASSYSSQAYEQYF
-,14,TRBJ1-5,TRBV27,-,TGTGCCAGCCGACCCACGGCAGTCCCCCAGCCCCAGCATTTT,CASRPTAVPQPQHF
-,16,TRBJ1-1,TRBV28,-,TGTGCCAGCCTTCTCAGGGCTGGGGTCATGAACACTGAAGCTTTCTTT,CASLLRAGVMNTEAFF
-,17,TRBJ1-1,TRBV5-1,-,TGCGCCAGCAGCTCAACCGGGACCCTGGGATGGGGCACTGAAGCTTTCTTT,CASSSTGTLGWGTEAFF